Shown below are 19 T cell receptor beta chains from a single sample sequenced in a study of blood T cell repertoires in COVID-19. TCRdb keeps only in-frame clones here, not all; method: immunoSEQ multiplex PCR. The sample lists 60,000 to 80,000 clones, 75% to 90% seen once, with 1.3% in the top ten. Sequenced sample: peripheral blood. The receptor set was obtained from an elderly woman with acute or convalescent COVID-19.

The chain combines TRBV25-1 with TRBJ2-3; D might be TRBD1 (6 bases). The V end lost 10 bases, the J end lost 4 bases, and 24 bases lay between the germline ends. The CDR3 consists of 16 residues. Germline V gives CDR1 MGHDK, CDR2 SYGVNS. CDR3 nucleotides: TGTGCCACCCAAGACGTACTTGGGGGCCCCTCAGATACGCAGTATTTT. Its translation: CATQDVLGGPSDTQYF. Full variable domain (remainder filled in from reference TRBV25-1 and TRBJ2-3): EADIYQTPRYLVIGTGKKITLECSQTMGHDKMYWYQQDPGMELHLIHYSYGVNSTEKGDLSSESTVSRIRTEHFPLTLESARPSHTSQYLCATQDVLGGPSDTQYFGPGTRLTVL.

The sample holds one count of this clone. The J gene is TRBJ2-4, the V gene TRBV6-2 or TRBV6-3; perhaps TRBD1 as D (6 bases). Per germline, CDR1 MNHEY and CDR2 SVGEGT. The CDR3 loop spans 15 amino acids. Between the trimmed V and J ends, which lost 5 bases and 1 base, there was a span of 12 bases. The CDR3 DNA follows: TGTGCCAGCAGTCCCAGGGGTTACGCCAAAAACATTCAGTACTTC. Amino acids: CASSPRGYAKNIQYF.

The chain joins TRBV6-5 to TRBJ1-1; D unresolved. This CDR3 region has 11 residues. Looked up from germline, CDR1 is MNHEY and CDR2 is SVGAGI. V dropped 7 bases and J dropped 5 bases, with 8 bases sitting between them. CDR3 amino acids: CASNPGTEAFF. For the CDR3, the DNA is TGTGCCAGCAATCCGGGAACTGAAGCTTTCTTT.

This chain links TRBV3-1 (or the pseudogene TRBV3-2) with TRBJ2-2; 7 bases are a match to TRBD2. The germline V gene encodes CDR1 LGHDT and CDR2 YNNKEL (reference sequence). The junction had 6 bases not matched to a gene; V was cut back by 0 bases and J by 2 bases. CDR3 length: 17 residues. Written as DNA, the CDR3 is TGTGCCAGCAGCCAAGAGGGTAGCGGGCCTAACACCGGGGAGCTGTTTTTT. The encoded protein is CASSQEGSGPNTGELFF.

The chain is built from TRBV28 and TRBJ1-2, with TRBD1 as a possible D gene (6 bases). The germline V gene has CDR1 MDHEN and CDR2 SYDVKM. The germline V and J ends were trimmed by 8 bases and 8 bases, with 12 bases remaining between them. CDR3 length: 11 amino acids. CDR3 sequence reads: CASYSGVGYTF. CDR3 coding DNA: TGTGCCAGCTACTCAGGGGTCGGCTACACCTTC.

The chain uses TRBV6-5 and TRBJ1-1; 8 bases align to TRBD1. The CDR3 covers 13 residues. The J segment lost 7 bases and the V segment lost 4 bases, leaving 5 bases of the junction unmatched. Germline-derived CDR1 and CDR2 are MNHEY and SVGAGI. The CDR3 sequence: CASSSVGQGEAFF. In DNA, the CDR3 is TGTGCCAGCAGTTCCGTCGGACAGGGTGAAGCTTTCTTT.

The chain has TRBV28 and TRBJ2-1, with 9 bases that match TRBD2. The germline V gene encodes CDR1 MDHEN and CDR2 SYDVKM. The ends lost 7 bases at V and 0 bases at J; junction bases unmatched: 4. The CDR3 has 15 amino acids. The CDR3 nucleotides are TGTGCCAGCATCACGACTAGCGGCTCCTACAATGAGCAGTTCTTC. This gives the protein CASITTSGSYNEQFF.

CDR3 loop: CASWDREGSGNTIYF. The CDR3 DNA follows: TGTGCCAGCTGGGACAGGGAAGGCTCTGGAAACACCATATATTTT. The chain couples TRBV10-3 to TRBJ1-3, with 9 bases aligning to TRBD1. The CDR3 extends over 15 amino acids. Germline-derived CDR1 and CDR2 are ENHRY and SYGVKD. The J segment lost 0 bases and the V segment lost 10 bases, leaving 7 bases of the junction unmatched.

The chain joins TRBV2 to TRBJ1-1, with 9 bases matching TRBD1. Trimming removed 5 bases from V and 5 bases from J; junction bases left unmatched: 6. The CDR3 spans 14 residues. Germline CDR1 is SNHLY and CDR2 is FYNNEI. CDR3 loop: CASSLQGAGTEAFF. The CDR3 DNA follows: TGTGCCAGCAGTTTACAGGGGGCAGGGACTGAAGCTTTCTTT.

This clone was seen only once. V and J are TRBV2 and TRBJ1-5; 11 nucleotides line up with TRBD1. This CDR3 contains 16 residues. Trimming at V came to 6 bases and at J to 6 bases, leaving 10 bases not matched to a gene. In germline, CDR1 is SNHLY, CDR2 FYNNEI. The CDR3 bases are TGTGCCAGCAGCAGGAAGGACAGGGGGCTCGGTCAGCCCCAGCATTTT. Encoded protein: CASSRKDRGLGQPQHF. The entire variable domain, with the rest obtained from reference TRBV2 and TRBJ1-5, is as follows: EPEVTQTPSHQVTQMGQEVILRCVPISNHLYFYWYRQILGQKVEFLVSFYNNEISEKSEIFDDQFSVERPDGSNFTLKIRSTKLEDSAMYFCASSRKDRGLGQPQHFGDGTRLSIL.

The chain links TRBV13 to TRBJ1-5, with a tentative D call TRBD1 (5 bases). V was cut by 5 bases and J by 5 bases, with 13 bases left in between. The CDR3 consists of 14 residues. Germline CDR1 is PRHDT and CDR2 is FYEKMQ (reference sequence). The CDR3 sequence: CASSPGRGYQPQHF. The CDR3 DNA reads TGTGCCAGCAGCCCCGGGAGGGGCTATCAGCCCCAGCATTTT. The full variable domain, its missing parts supplied by reference TRBV13 and TRBJ1-5, is AAGVIQSPRHLIKEKRETATLKCYPIPRHDTVYWYQQGPGQDPQFLISFYEKMQSDKGSIPDRFSAQQFSDYHSELNMSSLELGDSALYFCASSPGRGYQPQHFGDGTRLSIL.

J is TRBJ2-6 and V is TRBV5-4, with 7 bases fitting TRBD2. Unmatched junction bases numbered 15, after V lost 5 bases and J lost 4 bases. The CDR3 sequence is 18 residues long. The germline gives CDR1 SGHNT, CDR2 YYREEE (reference sequence). CDR3 protein: CASRAGTGGGSGANVLTF. For the CDR3, the DNA is TGTGCCAGCAGGGCAGGGACGGGGGGAGGGTCCGGGGCCAACGTCCTGACTTTC. Using reference TRBV5-4 and TRBJ2-6 for the parts outside the CDR3, the full variable domain is ETGVTQSPTHLIKTRGQQVTLRCSSQSGHNTVSWYQQALGQGPQFIFQYYREEENGRGNFPPRFSGLQFPNYSSELNVNALELDDSALYLCASRAGTGGGSGANVLTFGAGSRLTVL.

The V call is TRBV19, the J call TRBJ1-1, with D uncertain. Germline V gene data show CDR1 as LNHDA and CDR2 as SQIVND (reference sequence). This CDR3 is 15 amino acids long. The germline V and J ends were trimmed by 5 bases and 0 bases, with 13 bases remaining between them. The CDR3 DNA follows: TGTGCCAGTAGTCCCCGAGGCCTAATGAACACTGAAGCTTTCTTT. It is translated as CASSPRGLMNTEAFF.

The chain joins TRBV23-1 to TRBJ1-5; 9 bases agree with TRBD1. TRBV23-1 belongs to the ORF category, with a function that is uncertain. The length of the CDR3 is 19 residues. The J segment lost 6 bases and the V segment lost 2 bases, leaving 17 bases of the junction unmatched. This chain's CDR3 is CASSQVWTGAVRLGQPQHF. For the CDR3, the DNA is TGCGCCAGCAGTCAAGTGTGGACAGGGGCGGTTAGGCTAGGTCAGCCCCAGCATTTT.

This chain joins TRBV27 and TRBJ1-1; D not resolved. The V gene lost 2 bases and the J gene lost 4 bases, with 8 bases spanning the gap. The V gene's germline CDR1 is MNHEY and CDR2 SMNVEV (reference sequence). The CDR3 consists of 13 residues. The CDR3 protein is CASSLVHGTEAFF. CDR3 nucleotides: TGTGCCAGCAGTTTAGTCCACGGCACTGAAGCTTTCTTT.

This chain connects TRBV19 to TRBJ1-1; D call uncertain. Germline V gene lookup returns CDR1 LNHDA and CDR2 SQIVND (reference sequence). The length of the CDR3 is 13 residues. With 0 bases removed from V and 10 bases from J, the gap between germline ends came to 12 bases. The CDR3, as DNA: TGTGCCAGTAGTATAGATCTCGGGGAGGTAGCTTTCTTT. Protein sequence: CASSIDLGEVAFF. The full variable domain, in which reference TRBV19 and TRBJ1-1 provide the parts outside the CDR3, is DGGITQSPKYLFRKEGQNVTLSCEQNLNHDAMYWYRQDPGQGLRLIYYSQIVNDFQKGDIAEGYSVSREKKESFPLTVTSAQKNPTAFYLCASSIDLGEVAFFGQGTRLTVV.

The rearrangement links TRBV19 to TRBJ2-2; 13 bases line up with TRBD2. With V trimmed by 10 bases and J by 0 bases, 5 bases remained unmatched. Germline V gene sequence: CDR1 LNHDA, CDR2 SQIVND (reference sequence). This CDR3 region has 16 residues. The CDR3 loop reads CATKLAGGSNTGELFF. The CDR3 coding sequence is TGTGCCACCAAACTAGCGGGAGGGTCGAACACCGGGGAGCTGTTTTTT.

The rearrangement uses TRBV7-2 and TRBJ2-7; D might be TRBD1 (5 bases). V lost 5 bases, J lost 7 bases, and 15 bases lay in between. The CDR3 is 13 amino acids. CDR1 is SGHTA, CDR2 FQGNSA, per germline. The CDR3 loop is CASSLDSAKEQYF. CDR3 DNA: TGTGCCAGCAGCCTCGACAGTGCTAAGGAGCAGTACTTC. The variable domain in full, with the rest retrieved from reference TRBV7-2 and TRBJ2-7, is GAGVSQSPSNKVTEKGKDVELRCDPISGHTALYWYRQSLGQGLEFLIYFQGNSAPDKSGLPSDRFSAERTGGSVSTLTIQRTQQEDSAVYLCASSLDSAKEQYFGPGTRLTVT.

The rearrangement uses TRBV28 and TRBJ1-3, with D perhaps matching TRBD1 (5 bases). The CDR3 has 16 amino acids. Germline CDR1 MDHEN, CDR2 SYDVKM. Trimming left V 0 bases short and J 0 bases short, with 9 bases between. Here the CDR3 reads CASSLWGGDSGNTIYF. The CDR3 bases are TGTGCCAGCAGTTTATGGGGAGGGGACTCTGGAAACACCATATATTTT.